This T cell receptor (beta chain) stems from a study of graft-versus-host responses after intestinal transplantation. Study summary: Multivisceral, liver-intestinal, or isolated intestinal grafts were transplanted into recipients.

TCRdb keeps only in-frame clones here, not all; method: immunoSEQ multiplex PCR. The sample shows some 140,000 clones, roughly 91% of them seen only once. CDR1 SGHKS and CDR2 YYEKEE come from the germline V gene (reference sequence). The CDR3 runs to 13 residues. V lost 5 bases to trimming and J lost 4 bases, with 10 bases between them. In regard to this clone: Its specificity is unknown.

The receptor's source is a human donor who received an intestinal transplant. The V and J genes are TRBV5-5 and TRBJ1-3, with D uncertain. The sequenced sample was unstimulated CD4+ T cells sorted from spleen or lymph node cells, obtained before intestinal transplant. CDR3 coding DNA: TGTGCCAGCAGACCCCCTAAAGGAAACACCATATATTTT. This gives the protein CASRPPKGNTIYF.